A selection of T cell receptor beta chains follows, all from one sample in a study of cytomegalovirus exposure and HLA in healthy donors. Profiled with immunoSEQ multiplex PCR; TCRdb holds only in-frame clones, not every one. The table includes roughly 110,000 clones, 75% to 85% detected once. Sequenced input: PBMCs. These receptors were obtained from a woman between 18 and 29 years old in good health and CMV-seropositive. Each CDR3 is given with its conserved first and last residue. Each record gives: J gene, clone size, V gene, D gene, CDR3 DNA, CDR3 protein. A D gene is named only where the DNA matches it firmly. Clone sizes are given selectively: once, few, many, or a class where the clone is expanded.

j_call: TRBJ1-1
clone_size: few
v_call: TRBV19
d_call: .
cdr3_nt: TGTGCCAGTCTCATTTCGGGCGGGGACACTGAAGCTTTCTTT
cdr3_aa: CASLISGGDTEAFF

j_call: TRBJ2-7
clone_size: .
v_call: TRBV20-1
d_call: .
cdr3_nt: TGCAGTGCTAGACCCCGAGCGGAGCAGTACTTC
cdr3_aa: CSARPRAEQYF

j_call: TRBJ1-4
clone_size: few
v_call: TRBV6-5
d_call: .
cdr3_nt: TGTGCCAGCAGTTATCCTTCAACTAATGAAAAACTGTTTTTT
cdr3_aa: CASSYPSTNEKLFF

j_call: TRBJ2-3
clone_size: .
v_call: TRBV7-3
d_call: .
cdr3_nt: TGTGCCAGCAGCTCCGCAGGGCCAGATACGCAGTATTTT
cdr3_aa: CASSSAGPDTQYF

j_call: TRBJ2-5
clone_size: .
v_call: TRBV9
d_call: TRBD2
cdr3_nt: TGTGCCAGCAGCGTACTAGCGGGAGCCCAAGAGACCCAGTACTTC
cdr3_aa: CASSVLAGAQETQYF

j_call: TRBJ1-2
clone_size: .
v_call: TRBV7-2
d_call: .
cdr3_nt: TGTGCCAGCAGCCCCCGGACAGCCGTAAATGGCTACACCTTC
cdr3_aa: CASSPRTAVNGYTF

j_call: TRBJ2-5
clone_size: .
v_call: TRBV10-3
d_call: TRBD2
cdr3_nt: TGTGCCATCAGTGAGATCGGGACTAGCGGGAGCTGGGGCCAAGAGACCCAGTACTTC
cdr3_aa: CAISEIGTSGSWGQETQYF

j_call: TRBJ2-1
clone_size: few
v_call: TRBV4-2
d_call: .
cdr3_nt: TGTGCCAGCAGCCTGGGGGCCGGGACCCCAGGGTATGAGCAGTTCTTC
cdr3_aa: CASSLGAGTPGYEQFF

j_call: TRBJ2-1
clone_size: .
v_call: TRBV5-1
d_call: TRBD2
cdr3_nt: TGCGCCAGCAGCAGACTAGCGGGAGAAGCAGGTGAGCAGTTCTTC
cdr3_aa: CASSRLAGEAGEQFF

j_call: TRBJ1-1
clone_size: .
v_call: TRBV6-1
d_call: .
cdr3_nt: TGTGCCAGCAGTGTACCAGGGAACACTGAAGCTTTCTTT
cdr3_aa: CASSVPGNTEAFF

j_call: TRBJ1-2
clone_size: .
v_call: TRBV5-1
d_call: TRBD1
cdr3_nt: TGCGCCAGCAGCTTTGTACCGGGACAGGGGATGGATGGCTACACCTTC
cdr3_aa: CASSFVPGQGMDGYTF

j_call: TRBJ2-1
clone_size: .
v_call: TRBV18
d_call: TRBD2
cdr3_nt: TGTGCCAGCTCACCTGTCGAACTAGCGGGAGAGGGCACCTACAATGAGCAGTTCTTC
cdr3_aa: CASSPVELAGEGTYNEQFF

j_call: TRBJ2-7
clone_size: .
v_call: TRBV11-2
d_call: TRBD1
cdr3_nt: TGTGCCAGCAGTCCGGAATATTGGGACAGGACCTACGAGCAGTACTTC
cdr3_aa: CASSPEYWDRTYEQYF

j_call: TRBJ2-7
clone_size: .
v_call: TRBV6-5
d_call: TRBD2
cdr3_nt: TGTGCCAGCAGTACCTCGGGACTAGCGGGAGGGCAGTACTTC
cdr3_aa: CASSTSGLAGGQYF

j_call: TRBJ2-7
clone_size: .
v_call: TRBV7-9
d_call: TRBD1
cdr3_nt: TGTGCCAGCAGCCCCTCGACAGGGGGCATCCACGAGCAGTACTTC
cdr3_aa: CASSPSTGGIHEQYF

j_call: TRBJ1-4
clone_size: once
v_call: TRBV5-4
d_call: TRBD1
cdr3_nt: TGTGCCAGCAGCTTGGACAGGGGACAAAAACTGTTTTTT
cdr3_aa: CASSLDRGQKLFF